This T cell receptor beta chain was profiled in a study of T cell responses to AZD1222 COVID-19 vaccine (dated by TCRdb to 2020 to 2023). Background on the whole study: A total of around 240 trial participants underwent TCR sequencing, of whom some 210 received two doses of AZD1222 and about 26 received two doses of the MenACWY control vaccine. Trial participants were enrolled by age into 18-55, 56-69 and 70-plus year subgroups, with 148, 28 and 57 TCR-sequenced participants respectively. Overall study outcomes, separate from this receptor: Conclusions about previously exposed vaccinees were limited because only a handful of AZD1222 recipients were SARS-CoV-2 seropositive at baseline. No day 14 peak-response samples were available, so repertoires were characterized only after the peak T cell response. After two AZD1222 doses, spike-specific TCR breadth and depth were significantly higher than at day 0 and than in MenACWY recipients. Participants were mostly white British, with more females than males. The authors suggested clonal diversity may have been underestimated. Epitopes outside the regions mutated in the B.1.351 and B.1.1.7 variants were reportedly recognized by nearly half of the unique spike-specific TCRs. The 56-69-year group was small, and its depth increase did not reach significance, likely because of low power. The vaccine-associated CD4 TCRs covered the entire spike protein, and the dominant responses fell in regions 160-218 and 743-854.

The germline V gene gives CDR1 as SGHRS and CDR2 as YFSETQ. From its cysteine to its phenylalanine, the CDR3 spans 15 amino acids. Of the read, only the CDR3 DNA is kept; its 45 bases are in frame from base 1. The junction shows trimming of 2 bases on V and 7 bases on J, and the gene matches do not reach 5 bases of it. This specimen's time point label, interpreted: about 28 days (+/-7) after the second vaccine dose. Sample treatment or condition, as interpreted from the label and publication: meningococcal conjugate vaccine given as trial control. The vaccinee samples were drawn from two UK trials, COV001 and COV002, one of which was a single-blind randomized controlled phase 2/3 trial testing AZD1222 (ChAdOx1 nCoV-19) in healthy adults. For TCRbeta chain sequencing, PBMC samples from trial participants were taken at day 0 and at day 28 after the second dose. The CDR3 regions of human TCRbeta chains were analyzed by immunosequencing. The original methods were these. Repertoire TCRs were matched against a reference library of SARS-CoV-2-specific TCRs generated with the MIRA antigen-specificity platform. Breadth meant the fraction of unique TCRs that were SARS-CoV-2-associated, whereas depth meant the fraction of total T cells that were SARS-CoV-2-associated. Using the MIRA data, each spike-specific TCR was assigned both to the spike region to which the TCR was reactive and to a CD4 or CD8 class. Log10-transformed breadth and depth values were compared by one-way ANOVA with Sidak's multiple comparisons tests. TCRdb provides this immuneACCESS table in a form limited to in-frame rearrangements. Some clones are lacking; in checked studies, under half of them reflect an unresolved V gene, and why the rest are absent is not known. Clone size and V and J calls were adopted from that table, with D and trimming inferred from the DNA. The sample table shows about 45,000 clones, and just under 80% are seen once. The ten largest clones take up roughly 21% of the sample.

With regard to this clone: Its antigen has not been determined. Base qualities are not at hand, and no much larger clone is one base apart.

The chain was built from TRBV5-1 and TRBJ2-1; 11 central bases correspond to TRBD1. Sequences were derived from peripheral blood, sampled 28 days after the second dose of the MenACWY control vaccine. The origin of this receptor is an adult who received the MenACWY meningococcal vaccine as a control. In nucleotides, the sequence is TGCGCCAGCAGCTTAGGGGACAGGGGGTTAAATGAGCAGTTCTTC. This codes for CASSLGDRGLNEQFF.